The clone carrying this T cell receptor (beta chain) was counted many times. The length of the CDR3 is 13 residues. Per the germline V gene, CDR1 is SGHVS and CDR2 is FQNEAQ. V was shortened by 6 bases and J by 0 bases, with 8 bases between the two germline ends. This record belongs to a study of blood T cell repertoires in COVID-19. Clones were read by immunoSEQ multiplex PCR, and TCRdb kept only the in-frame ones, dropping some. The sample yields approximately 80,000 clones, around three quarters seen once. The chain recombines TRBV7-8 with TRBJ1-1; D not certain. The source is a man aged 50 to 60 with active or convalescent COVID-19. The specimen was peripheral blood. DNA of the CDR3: TGTGCCAGCAGTGAGGGTATGAACACTGAAGCTTTCTTT. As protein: CASSEGMNTEAFF.